This TCR beta chain was recorded in a study of neoadjuvant anti-PD-1 for oral cavity cancer. Remarks on this clone: As yet, its antigen is unknown.

This CDR3 spans 15 amino acids. Germline CDR1 reads SGHRS; CDR2 reads YFSETQ. V shed 4 bases, J shed 2 bases, and the junction held 3 bases outside the gene matches. Study results and caveats: Higher pretreatment Treg/Th17 ratios tracked higher pretreatment blood clonality.

Method: immunoSEQ multiplex PCR; TCRdb's copy keeps in-frame clones and lacks some. Here the sample spans about 72,000 clones, around 88% being singletons. Sequencing used PBMCs, obtained before nivolumab (anti-PD-1) treatment. The V and J genes are TRBV5-1 and TRBJ2-3, with 11 bases that match TRBD2. This receptor was taken from a person between 40 and 80 years old with oral cavity squamous cell carcinoma. CDR3 nucleotide sequence: TGCGCCAGCAGCCGGGGACTAGCGGACACAGATACGCAGTATTTT. Protein: CASSRGLADTDTQYF.